The source of this T cell receptor (beta chain) is a study of cytomegalovirus exposure and HLA in healthy donors. PCR was performed using 60 Vbeta and 13 Jbeta primers. Profiling relied on immunoSEQ multiplex PCR, and the TCRdb table lists in-frame clones only, not all of them. The listing records about 130,000 clones. V lost 10 bases, J lost 6 bases, and 22 bases lay in between. Germline V gene lookup returns CDR1 SGHAT and CDR2 FQNNGV. The CDR3 has 14 amino acids. Donors in the study were healthy people who gave bone marrow. This receptor was taken from a man aged 40-49 years in good health and CMV-seronegative. Sequenced material: PBMCs. This chain links TRBV11-2 with TRBJ2-7; D possibly corresponds to TRBD1 (8 bases). CDR3 DNA sequence: TGTGCCATCGATTTCCGGACAGGGAGGGGCGAGCAGTACTTC. Residues: CAIDFRTGRGEQYF.